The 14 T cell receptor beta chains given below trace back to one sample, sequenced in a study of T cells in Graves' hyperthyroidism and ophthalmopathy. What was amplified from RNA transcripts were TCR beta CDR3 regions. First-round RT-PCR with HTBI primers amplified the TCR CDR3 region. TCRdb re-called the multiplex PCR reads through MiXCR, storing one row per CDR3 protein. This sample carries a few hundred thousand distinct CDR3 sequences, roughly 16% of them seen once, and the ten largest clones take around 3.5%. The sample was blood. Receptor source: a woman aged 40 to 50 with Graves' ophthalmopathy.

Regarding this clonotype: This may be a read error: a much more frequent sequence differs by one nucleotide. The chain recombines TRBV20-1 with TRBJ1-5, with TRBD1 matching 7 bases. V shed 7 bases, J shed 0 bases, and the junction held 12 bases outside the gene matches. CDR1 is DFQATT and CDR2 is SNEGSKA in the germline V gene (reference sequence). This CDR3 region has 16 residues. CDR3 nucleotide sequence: TGCAGTGTTAGCACGGGGACAGCTTATAGCAATCAGCCCCAGCATTTT. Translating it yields CSVSTGTAYSNQPQHF.

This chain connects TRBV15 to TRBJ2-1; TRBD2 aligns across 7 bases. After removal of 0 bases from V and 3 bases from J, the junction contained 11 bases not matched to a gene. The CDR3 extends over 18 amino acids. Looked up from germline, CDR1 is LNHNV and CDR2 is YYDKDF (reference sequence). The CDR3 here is CATSRDLQAAGDYNEQFF. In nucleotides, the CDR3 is TGTGCCACCAGCAGAGACCTACAAGCGGCGGGAGACTACAATGAGCAGTTCTTC.

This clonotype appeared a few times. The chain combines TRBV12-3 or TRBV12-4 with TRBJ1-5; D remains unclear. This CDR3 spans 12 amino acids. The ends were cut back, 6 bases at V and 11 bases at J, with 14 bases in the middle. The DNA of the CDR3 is TGTGCCAGCAGCCTCGCCGGAGGAGCCCAGCATTTT. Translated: CASSLAGGAQHF.

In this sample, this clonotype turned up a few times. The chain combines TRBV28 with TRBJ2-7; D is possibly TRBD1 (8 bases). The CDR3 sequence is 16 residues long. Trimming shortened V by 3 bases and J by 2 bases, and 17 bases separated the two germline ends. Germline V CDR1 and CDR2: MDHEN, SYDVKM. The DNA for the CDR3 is TGTGCCAGCAGTTTTCCTCGACAGGGGAGGGCCTACGAGCAGTACTTC. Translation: CASSFPRQGRAYEQYF.

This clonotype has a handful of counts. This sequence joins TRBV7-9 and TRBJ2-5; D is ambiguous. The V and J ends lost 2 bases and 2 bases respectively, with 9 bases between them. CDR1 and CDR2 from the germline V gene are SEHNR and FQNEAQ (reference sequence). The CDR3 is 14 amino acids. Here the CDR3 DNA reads TGTGCCAGCAGCTTATGGCCAGGTCAAGAGACCCAGTACTTC. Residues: CASSLWPGQETQYF.

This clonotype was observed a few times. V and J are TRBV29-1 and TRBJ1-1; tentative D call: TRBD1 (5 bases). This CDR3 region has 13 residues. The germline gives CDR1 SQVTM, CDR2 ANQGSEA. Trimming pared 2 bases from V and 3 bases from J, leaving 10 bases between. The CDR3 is CSVETQGDTEAFF. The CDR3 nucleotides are TGCAGCGTTGAAACCCAGGGAGACACTGAAGCTTTCTTT. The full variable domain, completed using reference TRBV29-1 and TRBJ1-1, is SAVISQKPSRDICQRGTSLTIQCQVDSQVTMMFWYRQQPGQSLTLIATANQGSEATYESGFVIDKFPISRPNLTFSTLTVSNMSPEDSSIYLCSVETQGDTEAFFGQGTRLTVV.

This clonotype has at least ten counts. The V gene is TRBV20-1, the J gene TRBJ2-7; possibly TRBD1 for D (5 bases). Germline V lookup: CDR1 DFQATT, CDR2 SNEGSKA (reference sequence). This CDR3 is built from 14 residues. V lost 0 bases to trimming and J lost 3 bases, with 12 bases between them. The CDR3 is CSARDEGAVYEQYF. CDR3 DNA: TGCAGTGCTAGAGATGAAGGGGCGGTCTACGAGCAGTACTTC.

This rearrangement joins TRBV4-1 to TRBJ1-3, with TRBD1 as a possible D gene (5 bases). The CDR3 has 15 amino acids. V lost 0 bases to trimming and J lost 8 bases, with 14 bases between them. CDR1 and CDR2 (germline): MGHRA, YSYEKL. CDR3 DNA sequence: TGCGCCAGCAGCCAAGATCGCCTTGGGGGTGACACCATATATTTT. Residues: CASSQDRLGGDTIYF.

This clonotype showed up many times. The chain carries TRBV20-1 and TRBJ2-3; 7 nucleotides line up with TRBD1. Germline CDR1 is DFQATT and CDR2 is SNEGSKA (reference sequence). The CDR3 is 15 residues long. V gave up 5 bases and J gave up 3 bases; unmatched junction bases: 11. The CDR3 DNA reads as TGCAGTGCTCCCGAGGTGGGACAGAGAACAGATACGCAGTATTTT. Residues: CSAPEVGQRTDTQYF.

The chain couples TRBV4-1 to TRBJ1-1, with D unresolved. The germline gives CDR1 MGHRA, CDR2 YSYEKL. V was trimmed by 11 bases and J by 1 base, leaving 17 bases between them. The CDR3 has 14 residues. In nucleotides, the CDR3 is TGCGCCGGCGAGGCAAGGAGGACGAACACTGAAGCTTTCTTT. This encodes CAGEARRTNTEAFF.

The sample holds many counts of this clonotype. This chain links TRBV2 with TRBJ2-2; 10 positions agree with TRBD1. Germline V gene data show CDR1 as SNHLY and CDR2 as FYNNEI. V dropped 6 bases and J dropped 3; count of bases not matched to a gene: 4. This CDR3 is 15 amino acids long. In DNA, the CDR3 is TGTGCCAGCAGGGGACAGGGGACGGACACCGGGGAGCTGTTTTTT. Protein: CASRGQGTDTGELFF.

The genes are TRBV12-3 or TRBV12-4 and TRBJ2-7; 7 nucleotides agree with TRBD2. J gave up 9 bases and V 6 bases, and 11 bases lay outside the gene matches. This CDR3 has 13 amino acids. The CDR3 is CASRLTSGGGQYF. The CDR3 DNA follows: TGTGCCAGCAGACTTACCTCCGGCGGGGGGCAGTACTTC.

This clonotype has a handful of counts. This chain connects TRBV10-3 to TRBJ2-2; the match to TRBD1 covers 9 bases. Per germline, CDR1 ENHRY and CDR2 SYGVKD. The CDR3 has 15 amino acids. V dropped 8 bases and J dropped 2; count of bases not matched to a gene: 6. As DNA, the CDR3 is TGTGCCATCCAAACGGGACAGGGCAACACCGGGGAGCTGTTTTTT. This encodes CAIQTGQGNTGELFF.

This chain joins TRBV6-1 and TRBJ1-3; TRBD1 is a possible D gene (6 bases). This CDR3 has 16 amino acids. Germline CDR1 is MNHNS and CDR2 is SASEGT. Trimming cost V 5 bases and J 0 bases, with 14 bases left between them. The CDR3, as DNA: TGTGCCAGCAGTCCGCGACGGGGGCTCTCTGGAAACACCATATATTTT. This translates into CASSPRRGLSGNTIYF.